These 29 T cell receptor beta chains originate from one sample sequenced in a study of blood T cell repertoires in COVID-19 (dated by TCRdb to about 2020). The library was produced with the immunoSEQ multiplex PCR assay. Imported from immuneACCESS, the table was reduced by TCRdb to in-frame sequences with V and J called. These copies leave out some clones; in studies compared against another copy, an unresolved V gene accounts for under half, and the cause of the remainder is not known. The sample table contains about 88,000 clones; only one count was recorded for approximately 91% of them. Around 3% of the sample belongs to the ten largest clones. The material sequenced was peripheral blood. These receptors all stem from a woman of 80 years or more with acute or convalescent COVID-19.

The CDR3 region is CASSLDRSYNEQFF. CDR3 sequence (DNA): TGTGCCAGCAGCTTAGATCGCAGCTACAATGAGCAGTTCTTC. V gene TRBV7-9 combines with J gene TRBJ2-1; D uncertain. The germline V gene has CDR1 SEHNR and CDR2 FQNEAQ (reference sequence). Trimming removed 1 base at V and 3 bases at J, with 7 bases between. This CDR3 spans 14 amino acids.

The genes are TRBV5-5 and TRBJ2-7; 14 nucleotides align to TRBD2. The CDR3 loop spans 20 amino acids. Germline assignment: CDR1 SGHKS and CDR2 YYEKEE (reference sequence). V shed 3 bases, J shed 1 base, and the junction held 15 bases outside the gene matches. In DNA, the CDR3 is TGTGCCAGCAGCTCCTTTCTGACTAGCGGGAGGGCCGGGCTATCCTACGAGCAGTACTTC. This sequence encodes CASSSFLTSGRAGLSYEQYF.

With regard to this clone: Sequence at one end of the junction differs from germline and may be a read error. This chain uses TRBV6-5 with TRBJ2-7, with 9 bases fitting TRBD2. Germline CDR1 is MNHEY and CDR2 is SVGAGI. CDR3 length: 15 amino acids. The CDR3 protein is CASSDSSGATYEQYF. CDR3 nucleotide sequence: TGTGCCAGCAGTGACTCTAGCGGGGCTACCTACGAGCAGTACTTC.

The chain couples TRBV5-1 to TRBJ2-5, with D possibly TRBD2 on 6 matching bases. From germline, CDR1 is SGHRS and CDR2 YFSETQ. This CDR3 has 15 residues. Trimming left V 4 bases short and J 5 bases short, with 18 bases between. The DNA for the CDR3 is TGCGCCAGCAGCCTCGGGACTTCGACTGTGGAGACCCAGTACTTC. Its translation is CASSLGTSTVETQYF. Full variable domain (outside the CDR3, taken from reference TRBV5-1 and TRBJ2-5): KAGVTQTPRYLIKTRGQQVTLSCSPISGHRSVSWYQQTPGQGLQFLFEYFSETQRNKGNFPGRFSGRQFSNSRSEMNVSTLELGDSALYLCASSLGTSTVETQYFGPGTRLLVL.

The CDR3, as DNA: TGTGCTAGTGGTTTGGTACCTACAGCAGGACAGGGGAAGAGGTGGAGTTCACCCCTCCACTTT. This encodes CASGLVPTAGQGKRWSSPLHF. This chain links TRBV12-5 with TRBJ1-6, with 9 bases lining up with TRBD1. Germline-derived CDR1 and CDR2 are LGHNT and FRNRAP. CDR3 length: 21 residues. J was trimmed by 9 bases and V by 0 bases; bases with no gene match: 21. The variable domain in full, with the rest retrieved from reference TRBV12-5 and TRBJ1-6, is DARVTQTPRHKVTEMGQEVTMRCQPILGHNTVFWYRQTMMQGLELLAYFRNRAPLDDSGMPKDRFSAEMPDATLATLKIQPSEPRDSAVYFCASGLVPTAGQGKRWSSPLHFGNGTRLTVT.

The chain carries TRBV10-2 and TRBJ1-2; 9 nucleotides align to TRBD1. CDR1 is WSHSY, CDR2 SAAADI, per germline. The V segment lost 7 bases and the J segment 8 bases; nucleotides outside the gene matches: 5. The CDR3 spans 12 residues. The CDR3 is CASTGQGRGYTF. The CDR3 DNA reads as TGCGCCAGCACAGGACAGGGGAGAGGCTACACCTTC.

The chain employs TRBV4-2 and TRBJ2-7; 7 bases map to TRBD1. Trimming removed 0 bases from V and 2 bases from J; junction bases left unmatched: 1. The CDR3 consists of 14 residues. The germline V gene encodes CDR1 LGHNA and CDR2 YNFKEQ. This CDR3 reads CASSQDRGPYEQYF. CDR3 DNA: TGTGCCAGCAGCCAAGATAGGGGGCCCTACGAGCAGTACTTC.

The V gene is TRBV30, the J gene TRBJ2-1; 12 bases line up with TRBD2. J was trimmed by 8 bases and V by 4 bases; bases with no gene match: 9. The length of the CDR3 is 15 residues. Per germline, CDR1 GTSNPN and CDR2 SVGIG (reference sequence). The CDR3 nucleotides read TGTGCCTGGACTAGCGGGGGGGCATCGTGGCATGAGCAGTTCTTC. This sequence encodes CAWTSGGASWHEQFF.

The J gene is TRBJ2-7, the V gene TRBV6-5; 7 bases map to TRBD2. Looked up from germline, CDR1 is MNHEY and CDR2 is SVGAGI. The V gene end was trimmed by 7 bases and the J gene end by 7 bases; junction bases not matched to a gene: 13. The CDR3 runs to 14 residues. CDR3 in amino acids: CASIVSGNFGEQYF. The CDR3 nucleotides are TGTGCCAGCATAGTAAGCGGGAATTTTGGTGAGCAGTACTTC.

This clone occurred once. The gene calls are TRBV9 and TRBJ1-1; TRBD1 matches 7 bases. The CDR3 sequence is 14 residues long. The germline CDR1 and CDR2 sequences are SGDLS and YYNGEE. The J segment lost 10 bases and the V segment lost 0 bases, leaving 9 bases of the junction unmatched. The CDR3 is CASSVGEGGSGAFF. The CDR3 nucleotides are TGTGCCAGCAGCGTAGGCGAAGGGGGCTCGGGAGCTTTCTTT.

The genes are TRBV29-1 and TRBJ2-1; 13 bases align to TRBD2. The CDR3 length is 17 residues. The V gene end was trimmed by 3 bases and the J gene end by 9 bases; junction bases not matched to a gene: 14. Germline-derived CDR1 and CDR2 are SQVTM and ANQGSEA. Here the CDR3 reads CSVEGLAGTGPTGEQFF. The CDR3 DNA reads as TGCAGCGTTGAGGGACTAGCGGGGACGGGTCCAACAGGTGAGCAGTTCTTC.

The V and J genes are TRBV28 and TRBJ1-4, with D hard to call. CDR1 MDHEN and CDR2 SYDVKM come from the germline V gene. V dropped 2 bases and J dropped 8 bases, with 9 bases sitting between them. This CDR3 region has 13 residues. CDR3 DNA: TGTGCCAGCAGTTTAGGCGTGGAGGAAAAACTGTTTTTT. It yields the protein CASSLGVEEKLFF. Combining the CDR3 with reference TRBV28 and TRBJ1-4 gives the whole variable domain DVKVTQSSRYLVKRTGEKVFLECVQDMDHENMFWYRQDPGLGLRLIYFSYDVKMKEKGDIPEGYSVSREKKERFSLILESASTNQTSMYLCASSLGVEEKLFFGSGTQLSVL.

The chain joins TRBV3-1 (or the pseudogene TRBV3-2) to TRBJ2-1; TRBD2 matches 9 bases. Germline V gene lookup returns CDR1 LGHDT and CDR2 YNNKEL (reference sequence). V lost 3 bases, J lost 4 bases, and 10 bases stayed unmatched. This CDR3 has 17 residues. CDR3 sequence reads: CASSQRRGTSTYNEQFF. The CDR3 nucleotides read TGTGCCAGCAGCCAGAGGCGCGGGACTAGCACATACAATGAGCAGTTCTTC.

J is TRBJ1-1 and V is TRBV29-1; no clear D gene. This CDR3 region has 12 residues. In germline, CDR1 is SQVTM, CDR2 ANQGSEA. Trimming stripped 0 bases from V and 1 base from J, with 3 bases between. CDR3 nucleotide sequence: TGCAGCGTTGAAGACTGGAACACTGAAGCTTTCTTT. Protein sequence: CSVEDWNTEAFF.

This clone was recorded once. For the CDR3, the DNA is TGCGCCAGCAAAATAGCGGGAAGCTCCTACAATGAGCAGTTCTTC. Translating gives CASKIAGSSYNEQFF. The chain recombines TRBV5-1 with TRBJ2-1; 8 bases are a match to TRBD2. Losses at the gene ends were 6 bases for V and 0 bases for J; bases not matched to a gene: 5. The CDR3 has 15 amino acids. Germline loops: CDR1 SGHRS, CDR2 YFSETQ.

V is TRBV19 and J is TRBJ1-3, with no clear D. The germline V and J ends were trimmed by 1 base and 0 bases, with 10 bases remaining between them. The CDR3 runs to 16 residues. The germline CDR1 and CDR2 sequences are LNHDA and SQIVND (reference sequence). The CDR3 sequence is CASSIGGGSSGNTIYF. CDR3 in DNA: TGTGCCAGTAGTATAGGAGGCGGAAGCTCTGGAAACACCATATATTTT.

The chain links TRBV25-1 to TRBJ2-5, with D perhaps matching TRBD1 (5 bases). V lost 10 bases and J 2 bases, leaving 11 bases between the germline ends. Germline loops: CDR1 MGHDK, CDR2 SYGVNS. This CDR3 comprises 12 residues. The CDR3 nucleotides are TGTGCCACCATTGACAGACAAGAGACCCAGTACTTC. Amino acids: CATIDRQETQYF.

The chain combines TRBV6-5 with TRBJ1-2; D gene uncertain. The CDR3 is 12 amino acids. V was shortened by 8 bases and J by 1 base, with 8 bases between the two germline ends. Germline V lookup: CDR1 MNHEY, CDR2 SVGAGI. For the CDR3, the DNA is TGTGCCAGCTTTGGCCTTAACTATGGCTACACCTTC. Amino acid sequence: CASFGLNYGYTF.

On this clone: Other nucleotide sequences from this sample produce the same CDR3. The chain uses TRBV7-2 and TRBJ1-1; perhaps TRBD1 as D (5 bases). Germline-derived CDR1 and CDR2 are SGHTA and FQGNSA. The CDR3 has 13 amino acids. V dropped 3 bases and J dropped 4 bases, with 9 bases sitting between them. The chain's CDR3 is CASSFTGGTEAFF. The CDR3, as DNA: TGTGCCAGCAGCTTTACGGGGGGCACTGAAGCTTTCTTT.

The chain employs TRBV6-6 and TRBJ2-1; 10 bases agree with TRBD1. Germline CDR1 is MNHNY and CDR2 is SVGAGI (reference sequence). V trimming: 5 bases; J trimming: 4 bases; junction bases outside the gene matches: 5. The CDR3 has 15 amino acids. CDR3 amino acids: CASSTRDRGYNEQFF. As DNA, the CDR3 is TGTGCCAGCAGTACCCGGGACAGGGGATACAATGAGCAGTTCTTC.

As for this clone: Other DNA sequences within the sample encode an identical CDR3. The chain links TRBV6-5 to TRBJ2-2; 9 bases line up with TRBD2. The CDR3 loop spans 15 amino acids. Germline V lookup: CDR1 MNHEY, CDR2 SVGAGI. V shed 2 bases and J 4 bases; nucleotides not matched to a gene: 2. CDR3: CASSYNSGGTGELFF. The CDR3 nucleotides are TGTGCCAGCAGTTACAATAGCGGGGGCACCGGGGAGCTGTTTTTT.

This chain uses TRBV3-1 (or the pseudogene TRBV3-2) with TRBJ1-4; no clear D gene. The CDR3 covers 16 residues. The V and J ends lost 0 bases and 3 bases respectively, with 11 bases between them. Looked up from germline, CDR1 is LGHDT and CDR2 is YNNKEL (reference sequence). The CDR3 nucleotides read TGTGCCAGCAGCCAAGAGCACGGTATGCCTAATGAAAAACTGTTTTTT. Its translation: CASSQEHGMPNEKLFF.

This rearrangement joins TRBV6-6 to TRBJ2-7; the D gene is possibly TRBD1 (6 bases). The CDR3 is made up of 13 amino acids. Germline V CDR1 and CDR2: MNHNY, SVGAGI (reference sequence). V lost 0 bases and J lost 6, with 9 bases in between. The chain's CDR3 is CASSYSIGGEQYF. The CDR3 bases are TGTGCCAGCAGTTACTCAATAGGGGGCGAGCAGTACTTC.

The chain uses TRBV18 and TRBJ2-7; D gene ambiguous. The V end was cut by 3 bases, the J end by 0 bases, with 3 bases between. The V gene's germline CDR1 is KGHSH and CDR2 LQKENI. CDR3 length: 12 residues. In DNA form, the CDR3 reads TGTGCCAGCTCACCGAGCTCCTACGAGCAGTACTTC. It translates to CASSPSSYEQYF. The full variable domain, completed using reference TRBV18 and TRBJ2-7, is NAGVMQNPRHLVRRRGQEARLRCSPMKGHSHVYWYRQLPEEGLKFMVYLQKENIIDESGMPKERFSAEFPKEGPSILRIQQVVRGDSAAYFCASSPSSYEQYFGPGTRLTVT.

V gene TRBV4-2 combines with J gene TRBJ1-3; D is perhaps TRBD1 (6 bases). This CDR3 spans 15 amino acids. Trimming cost V 4 bases and J 0 bases, with 10 bases left between them. Looked up from germline, CDR1 is LGHNA and CDR2 is YNFKEQ. As DNA, the CDR3 is TGTGCCAGCAGCCCTACAGGGTTCTCTGGAAACACCATATATTTT. This codes for CASSPTGFSGNTIYF.

The table lists this clone with a count of one. This rearrangement joins TRBV12-5 to TRBJ1-3; D not resolved. There are 17 residues in the CDR3. Deletions cut 7 bases from V and 0 bases from J, with 19 bases between. Per the germline V gene, CDR1 is LGHNT and CDR2 is FRNRAP. The CDR3: CASAPKTSGLSGNTIYF. CDR3 DNA: TGTGCTAGTGCCCCTAAGACGTCAGGACTCTCTGGAAACACCATATATTTT. Supplemented by reference TRBV12-5 and TRBJ1-3, the full variable domain reads DARVTQTPRHKVTEMGQEVTMRCQPILGHNTVFWYRQTMMQGLELLAYFRNRAPLDDSGMPKDRFSAEMPDATLATLKIQPSEPRDSAVYFCASAPKTSGLSGNTIYFGEGSWLTVV.

V usage is TRBV29-1 and J usage is TRBJ2-7; possible D gene TRBD2, 5 bases. The CDR3 runs to 12 residues. The germline CDR1 and CDR2 sequences are SQVTM and ANQGSEA. V lost 6 bases to trimming and J lost 6 bases, with 15 bases between them. CDR3 sequence (DNA): TGCAGCGTCGGCGTCCCTGCGGGCGAGCAGTACTTC. This encodes CSVGVPAGEQYF.

J is TRBJ2-3 and V is TRBV20-1; D remains unclear. Germline-derived CDR1 and CDR2 are DFQATT and SNEGSKA (reference sequence). Trimming removed 6 bases from V and 5 bases from J, with 9 bases in between. The CDR3 length is 11 residues. The CDR3, as DNA: TGCAGTGCAGCCCGGGTAGATACGCAGTATTTT. Residues: CSAARVDTQYF.

The V gene is TRBV19, the J gene TRBJ2-3; the D gene is possibly TRBD2 (5 bases). CDR3 length: 15 residues. The V gene lost 8 bases and the J gene lost 7 bases, with 22 bases spanning the gap. The V gene's germline CDR1 is LNHDA and CDR2 SQIVND (reference sequence). CDR3: CASSGSLGRGNTQYF. The CDR3 DNA reads as TGTGCCAGTTCGGGGAGTTTGGGGAGAGGGAATACGCAGTATTTT.